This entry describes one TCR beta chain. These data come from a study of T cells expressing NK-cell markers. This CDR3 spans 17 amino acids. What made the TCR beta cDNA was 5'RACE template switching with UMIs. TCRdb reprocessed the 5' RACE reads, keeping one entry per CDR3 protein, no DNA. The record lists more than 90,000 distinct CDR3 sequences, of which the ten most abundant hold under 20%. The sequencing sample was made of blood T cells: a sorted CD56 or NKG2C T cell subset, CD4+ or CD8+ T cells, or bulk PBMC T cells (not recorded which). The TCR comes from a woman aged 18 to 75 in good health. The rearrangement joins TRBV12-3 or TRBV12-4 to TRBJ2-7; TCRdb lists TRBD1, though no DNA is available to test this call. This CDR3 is CASRTQPSGQGAYEQYF.